The entry below describes one T cell receptor (beta chain). What it recognizes is unknown. This CDR3 contains 11 residues. Trimming removed 10 bases at V and 5 bases at J, with 12 bases between. CDR1 and CDR2 from the germline V gene are ENHRY and SYGVKD. The sample belongs to a study of T cell repertoires in cytomegalovirus infection. TCRdb re-derived calls from the reads in MiXCR, one entry per CDR3 protein. The table lists hundreds of thousands of distinct CDR3 sequences, approximately 40% of them singletons, with around 44% in the top ten. This material consisted of cultured PBMCs, taken from culture after CMV antigen stimulation. The sequence came from a human donor in good health (CMV status not recorded). Some clones in this sample may be carry-over from other donors' samples. The chain links TRBV10-3 to TRBJ2-7, with D perhaps assigned TRBD1 or TRBD2 (5 bases each). The CDR3 loop is CATKGTDEQYF. CDR3 nucleotide sequence: TGTGCCACGAAGGGGACGGACGAGCAGTACTTC.